The next 7 T cell receptor beta chains were all read from a single sample in a study of post-analysis software for immune sequencing data. Points from the study as a whole: About five TRBV segments, including TRBV5-6, TRBV5-1 and TRBV20-1, were more frequent in patients than controls.

No cognate antigen is known for these TCRs. Tagging with unique molecular identifiers was a feature of the TCR beta cDNA libraries. TCRdb called the PCR reads again in MiXCR, with one record for every CDR3 protein. The sample includes over 700,000 distinct CDR3 sequences, less than 35% seen only once; the top ten take around 0.6%. The specimen was blood. The receptors were gathered from a girl under 18 with multiple sclerosis.

The chain couples TRBV6-2 or TRBV6-3 to TRBJ2-7; 10 bases are a match to TRBD2. The CDR3 sequence is 17 residues long. Unmatched junction bases numbered 13, after V lost 2 bases and J lost 6 bases. Looked up from germline, CDR1 is MNHEY and CDR2 is SVGEGT. CDR3 sequence reads: CASSYEGLAVRSAEQYF. The CDR3, as DNA: TGTGCCAGCAGTTACGAAGGACTAGCGGTCCGATCTGCCGAGCAGTACTTC.

This chain joins TRBV10-3 and TRBJ2-7; D perhaps matches TRBD1 (5 bases). The ends were cut back, 3 bases at V and 2 bases at J, with 11 bases in the middle. The germline V gene has CDR1 ENHRY and CDR2 SYGVKD. The CDR3 loop spans 14 amino acids. This CDR3 reads CAISDGQGAYEQYF. CDR3 DNA: TGTGCCATCAGTGATGGTCAGGGCGCCTACGAGCAGTACTTC.

In its sample, this clonotype was seen many times. The rearrangement uses TRBV20-1 and TRBJ2-5; TRBD1 is a possible D gene (7 bases). The V gene's germline CDR1 is DFQATT and CDR2 SNEGSKA (reference sequence). The CDR3 is made up of 14 amino acids. V was trimmed by 3 bases and J by 5 bases, leaving 16 bases between them. The CDR3 is CSASSWAGGETQYF. The CDR3 nucleotides are TGCAGTGCTAGTTCTTGGGCAGGGGGGGAGACCCAGTACTTC.

This clonotype was counted between two and nine times. The chain has TRBV6-4 and TRBJ2-1; D may be TRBD2 (5 bases). The CDR3 consists of 15 residues. V was shortened by 2 bases and J by 6 bases, with 14 bases between the two germline ends. Germline values: CDR1 MRHNA, CDR2 SNTAGT. Here the CDR3 reads CASSDLDGGSNEQFF. CDR3 nucleotides: TGTGCCAGCAGTGACCTGGACGGAGGTAGCAATGAGCAGTTCTTC.

Turning to this clonotype: Germline is not matched at one junction end, which may reflect a read error. The gene calls are TRBV18 and TRBJ2-1; 10 bases agree with TRBD1. This CDR3 is built from 18 residues. CDR1 KGHSH and CDR2 LQKENI come from the germline V gene. The CDR3 here is CVSSGTGVPPSSYNEQFF. The CDR3 DNA reads as TGTGTCAGCTCAGGGACAGGGGTCCCCCCGAGCTCCTACAATGAGCAGTTCTTC.

The rearrangement links TRBV27 to TRBJ1-2; D not resolved. The V gene lost 3 bases and the J gene lost 8 bases, with 19 bases spanning the gap. Germline V gives CDR1 MNHEY, CDR2 SMNVEV (reference sequence). The CDR3 has 15 amino acids. The CDR3 here is CASSFSFRTPSGYTF. The CDR3 nucleotides read TGTGCCAGCAGTTTCTCGTTTCGGACTCCGTCGGGCTACACCTTC.

A few counts support this clonotype. The chain joins TRBV9 to TRBJ1-4, with a possible D match to TRBD1 (6 bases). Between the trimmed V and J ends, which lost 7 bases and 6 bases, there was a span of 16 bases. The CDR3 consists of 14 residues. Germline V gives CDR1 SGDLS, CDR2 YYNGEE. As DNA, the CDR3 is TGTGCCAGCTCCCAGGGGCTGAGAGATGAAAAACTGTTTTTT. It specifies CASSQGLRDEKLFF.